The clone carrying this T cell receptor beta chain was counted a few times. The sample originates from a study of blood T cell repertoires in COVID-19. Source study methods: Using reference gene primer amplification, nucleated cell counts were estimated. Only in-frame clones appear in the TCRdb table, and some are missing; sequencing was by immunoSEQ multiplex PCR. That table gives V, J and clone size, and the DNA gave D and trimming. The table includes about 140,000 clones, around 80% detected once. The V end was cut by 2 bases, the J end by 3 bases, with 11 bases between. The CDR3 length is 15 residues.

The chain uses TRBV23-1 and TRBJ1-5; D may be TRBD1 (5 bases). TRBV23-1 is an ORF, with its function uncertain. The sample was peripheral blood. The sequence was obtained from a woman at least 80 years old in a cohort sampled during active or convalescent COVID-19. The CDR3 spells CASSQPRQNNQPQHF. CDR3 nucleotides: TGCGCCAGCAGTCAACCCCGACAGAACAATCAGCCCCAGCATTTT.